This T cell receptor beta chain was identified in a study of T cells in Graves' hyperthyroidism and ophthalmopathy. This clonotype was observed at least ten times. Lactation, pregnancy, other autoimmune disease or uncontrolled infection excluded patients. Clinical symptoms, serum thyroxine, TRAb, thyroid ultrasound and orbital computed tomography informed diagnoses. The sample of blood was obtained at first hyperthyroidism diagnosis (before any ophthalmopathy symptoms). Amplification of TCR beta CDR3 regions used RNA as the template. The TCR CDR3 was amplified in a first-round RT-PCR using the HTBI primer set. TCRdb ran MiXCR on the multiplex PCR reads and lists one entry per CDR3 protein. Among approximately 270,000 distinct CDR3 sequences, about 14% were seen once, and the ten largest hold 13%. This sequence originates from a woman aged 40 to 49 with Graves' hyperthyroidism that later progressed to Graves' ophthalmopathy. Specimen: blood.

CDR3 coding DNA: TGTGCCAGCCGTAGAACAGCGATCGACCCCTACGAGCAGTACTTC. This encodes CASRRTAIDPYEQYF. This chain connects TRBV27 to TRBJ2-7; D not certain. The CDR3 sequence is 15 residues long. Between the trimmed V and J ends, which lost 8 bases and 2 bases, there was a span of 19 bases. CDR1 and CDR2 (germline): MNHEY, SMNVEV (reference sequence).